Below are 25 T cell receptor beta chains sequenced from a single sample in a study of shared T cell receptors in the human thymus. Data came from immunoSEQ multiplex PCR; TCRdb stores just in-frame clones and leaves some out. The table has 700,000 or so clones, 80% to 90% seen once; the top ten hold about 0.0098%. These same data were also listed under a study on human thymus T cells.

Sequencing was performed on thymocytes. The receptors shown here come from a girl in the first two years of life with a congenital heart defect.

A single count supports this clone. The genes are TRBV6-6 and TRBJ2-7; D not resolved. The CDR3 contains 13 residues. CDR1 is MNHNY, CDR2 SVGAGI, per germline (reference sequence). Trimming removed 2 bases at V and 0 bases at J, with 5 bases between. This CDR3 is CASSYPYSYEQYF. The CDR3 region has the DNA TGTGCCAGCAGTTACCCGTACTCCTACGAGCAGTACTTC.

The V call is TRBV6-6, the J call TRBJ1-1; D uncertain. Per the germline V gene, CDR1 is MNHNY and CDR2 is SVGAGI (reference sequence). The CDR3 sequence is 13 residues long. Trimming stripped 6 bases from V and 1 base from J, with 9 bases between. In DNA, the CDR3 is TGTGCCAGCAGGTACGCGGCGAACACTGAAGCTTTCTTT. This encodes CASRYAANTEAFF.

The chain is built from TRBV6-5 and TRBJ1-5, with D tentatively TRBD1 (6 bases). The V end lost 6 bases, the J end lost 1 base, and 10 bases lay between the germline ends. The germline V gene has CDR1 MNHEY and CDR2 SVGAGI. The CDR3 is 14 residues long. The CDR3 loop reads CASSPGQSNQPQHF. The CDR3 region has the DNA TGTGCCAGCAGCCCTGGACAGAGCAATCAGCCCCAGCATTTT.

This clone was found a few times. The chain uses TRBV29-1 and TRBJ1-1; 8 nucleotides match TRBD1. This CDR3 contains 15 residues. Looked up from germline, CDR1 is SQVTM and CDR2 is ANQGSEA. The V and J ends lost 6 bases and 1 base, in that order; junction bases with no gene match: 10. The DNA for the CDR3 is TGCAGCGTCCACGACCAGGGGGCGACGAACACTGAAGCTTTCTTT. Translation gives CSVHDQGATNTEAFF.

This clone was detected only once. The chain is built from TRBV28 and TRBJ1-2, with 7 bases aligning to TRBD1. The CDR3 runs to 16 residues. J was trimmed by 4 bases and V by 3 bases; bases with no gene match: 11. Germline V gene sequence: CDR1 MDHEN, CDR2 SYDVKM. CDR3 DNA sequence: TGTGCCAGCAGTTTCTCAACAGGGGTCCAGCTCTATGGCTACACCTTC. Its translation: CASSFSTGVQLYGYTF.

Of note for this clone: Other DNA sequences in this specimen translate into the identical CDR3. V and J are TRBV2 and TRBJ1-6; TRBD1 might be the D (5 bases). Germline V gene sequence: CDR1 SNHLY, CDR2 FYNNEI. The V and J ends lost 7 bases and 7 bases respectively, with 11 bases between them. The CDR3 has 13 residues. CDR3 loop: CASTRVGNSPLHF. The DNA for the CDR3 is TGTGCCAGCACCAGGGTGGGGAATTCACCCCTCCACTTT.

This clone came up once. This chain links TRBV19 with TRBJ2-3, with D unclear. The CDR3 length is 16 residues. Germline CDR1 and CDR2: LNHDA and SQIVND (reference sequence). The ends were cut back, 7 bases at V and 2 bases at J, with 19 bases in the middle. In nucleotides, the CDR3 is TGTGCCAGTACGCCCACCCGTCTGACACACACAGATACGCAGTATTTT. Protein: CASTPTRLTHTDTQYF.

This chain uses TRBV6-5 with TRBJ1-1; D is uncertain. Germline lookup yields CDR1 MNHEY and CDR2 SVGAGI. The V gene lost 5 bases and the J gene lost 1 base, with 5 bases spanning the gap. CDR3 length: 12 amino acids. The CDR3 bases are TGTGCCAGCAGTGCTACGAACACTGAAGCTTTCTTT. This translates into CASSATNTEAFF.

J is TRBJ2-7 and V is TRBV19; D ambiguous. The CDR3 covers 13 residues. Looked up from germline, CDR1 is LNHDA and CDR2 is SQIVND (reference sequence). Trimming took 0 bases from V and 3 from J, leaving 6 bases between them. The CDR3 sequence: CASSIDPGYEQYF. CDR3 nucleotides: TGTGCCAGTAGTATAGATCCGGGCTACGAGCAGTACTTC.

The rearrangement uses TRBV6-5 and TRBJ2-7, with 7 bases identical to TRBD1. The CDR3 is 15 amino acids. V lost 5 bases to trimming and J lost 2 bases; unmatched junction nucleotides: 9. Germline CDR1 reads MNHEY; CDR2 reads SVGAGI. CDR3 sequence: CASSPYRGPTYEQYF. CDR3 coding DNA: TGTGCCAGCAGTCCTTACAGGGGCCCCACCTACGAGCAGTACTTC.

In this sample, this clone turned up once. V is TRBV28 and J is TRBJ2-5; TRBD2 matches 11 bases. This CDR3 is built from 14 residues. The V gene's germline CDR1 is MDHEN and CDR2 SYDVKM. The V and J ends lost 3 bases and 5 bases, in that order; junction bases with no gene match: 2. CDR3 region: CASSFVAGGETQYF. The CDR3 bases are TGTGCCAGCAGTTTCGTAGCGGGGGGGGAGACCCAGTACTTC.

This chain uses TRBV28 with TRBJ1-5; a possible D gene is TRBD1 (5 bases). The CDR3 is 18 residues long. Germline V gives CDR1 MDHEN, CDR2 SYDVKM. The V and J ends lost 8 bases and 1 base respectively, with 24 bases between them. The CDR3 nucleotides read TGTGCCAGCCGGCGGTGGACCCAGGGTGCCGAGAGCAATCAGCCCCAGCATTTT. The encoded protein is CASRRWTQGAESNQPQHF.

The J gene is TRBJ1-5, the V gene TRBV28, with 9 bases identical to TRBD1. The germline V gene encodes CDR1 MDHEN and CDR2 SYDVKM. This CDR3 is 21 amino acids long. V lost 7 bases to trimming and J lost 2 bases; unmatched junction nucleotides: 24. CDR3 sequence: CASMGGRPGQGNGGRNQPQHF. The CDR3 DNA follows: TGTGCCAGCATGGGGGGGCGCCCGGGACAGGGTAACGGAGGGCGCAATCAGCCCCAGCATTTT.

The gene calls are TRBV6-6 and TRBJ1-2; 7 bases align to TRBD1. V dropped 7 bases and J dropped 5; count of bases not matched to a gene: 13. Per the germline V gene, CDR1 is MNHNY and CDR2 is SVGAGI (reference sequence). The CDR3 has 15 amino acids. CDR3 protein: CASTPTPGQLYGYTF. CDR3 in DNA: TGTGCCAGCACCCCTACTCCGGGACAGCTTTATGGCTACACCTTC.

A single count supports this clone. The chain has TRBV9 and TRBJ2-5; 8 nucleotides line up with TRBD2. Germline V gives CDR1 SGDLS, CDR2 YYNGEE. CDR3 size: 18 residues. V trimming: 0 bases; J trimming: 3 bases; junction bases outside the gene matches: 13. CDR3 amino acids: CASSVASGGHPPEETQYF. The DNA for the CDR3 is TGTGCCAGCAGCGTAGCGAGCGGGGGACACCCACCGGAAGAGACCCAGTACTTC.

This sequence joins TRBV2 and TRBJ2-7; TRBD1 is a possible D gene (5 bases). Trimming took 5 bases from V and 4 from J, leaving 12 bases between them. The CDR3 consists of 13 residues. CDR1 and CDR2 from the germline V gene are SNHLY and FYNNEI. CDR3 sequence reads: CASSLTEEYEQYF. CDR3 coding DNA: TGTGCCAGCAGTCTGACAGAGGAATACGAGCAGTACTTC.

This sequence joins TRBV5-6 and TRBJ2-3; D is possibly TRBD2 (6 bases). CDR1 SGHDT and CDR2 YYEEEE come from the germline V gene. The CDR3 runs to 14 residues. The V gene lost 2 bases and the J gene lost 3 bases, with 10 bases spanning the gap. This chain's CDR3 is CASSFPSVTDTQYF. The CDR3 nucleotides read TGTGCCAGCAGCTTCCCTAGCGTAACAGATACGCAGTATTTT.

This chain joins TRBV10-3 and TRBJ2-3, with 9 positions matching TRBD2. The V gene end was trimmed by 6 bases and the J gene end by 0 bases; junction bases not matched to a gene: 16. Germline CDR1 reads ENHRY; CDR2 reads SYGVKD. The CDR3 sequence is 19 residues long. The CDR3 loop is CAIRGLERGALFSTDTQYF. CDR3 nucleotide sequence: TGTGCCATCAGGGGGCTCGAGCGGGGGGCGTTATTCAGCACAGATACGCAGTATTTT.

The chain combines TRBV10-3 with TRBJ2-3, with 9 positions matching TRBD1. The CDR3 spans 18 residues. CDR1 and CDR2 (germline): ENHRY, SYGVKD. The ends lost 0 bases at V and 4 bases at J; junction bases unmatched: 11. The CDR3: CAISESILGQGLADTQYF. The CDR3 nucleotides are TGTGCCATCAGTGAGTCGATTTTAGGACAGGGGCTGGCAGATACGCAGTATTTT.

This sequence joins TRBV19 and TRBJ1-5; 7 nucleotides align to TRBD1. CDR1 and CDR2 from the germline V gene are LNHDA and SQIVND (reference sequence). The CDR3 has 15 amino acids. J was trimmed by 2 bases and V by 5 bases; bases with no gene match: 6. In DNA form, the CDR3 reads TGTGCCAGTAGTCATGGGGGGACAGGCAATCAGCCCCAGCATTTT. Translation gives CASSHGGTGNQPQHF.

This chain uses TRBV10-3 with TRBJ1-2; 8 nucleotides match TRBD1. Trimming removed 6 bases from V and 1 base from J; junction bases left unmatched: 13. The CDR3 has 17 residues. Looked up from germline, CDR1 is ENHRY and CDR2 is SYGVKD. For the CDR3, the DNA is TGTGCCATCAGCCTCTCCCGGGACAGGAACTATAACTATGGCTACACCTTC. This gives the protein CAISLSRDRNYNYGYTF.

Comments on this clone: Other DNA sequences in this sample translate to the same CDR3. The CDR3 coding sequence is TGCAGCGTTCGCCAAGAGACCCAGTACTTC. This gives the protein CSVRQETQYF. The V gene is TRBV29-1, the J gene TRBJ2-5, with no clear D. CDR1 and CDR2 (germline): SQVTM, ANQGSEA. The CDR3 length is 10 residues. V was shortened by 5 bases and J by 1 base, with 2 bases between the two germline ends.

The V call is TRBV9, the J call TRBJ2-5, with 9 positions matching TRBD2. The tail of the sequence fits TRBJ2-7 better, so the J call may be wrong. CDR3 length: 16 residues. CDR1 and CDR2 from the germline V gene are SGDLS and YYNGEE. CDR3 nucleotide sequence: TGTGCCAGCAGCGTAGGGATAGCGGGGGCTTCCTACGAGCAGTACTTC. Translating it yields CASSVGIAGASYEQYF.

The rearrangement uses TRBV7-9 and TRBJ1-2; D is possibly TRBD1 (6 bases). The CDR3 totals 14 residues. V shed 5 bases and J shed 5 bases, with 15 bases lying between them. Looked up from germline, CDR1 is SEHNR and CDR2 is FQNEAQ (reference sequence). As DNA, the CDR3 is TGTGCCAGCAGCCCCTCGTGGCAGGGGTATGGCTACACCTTC. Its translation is CASSPSWQGYGYTF.

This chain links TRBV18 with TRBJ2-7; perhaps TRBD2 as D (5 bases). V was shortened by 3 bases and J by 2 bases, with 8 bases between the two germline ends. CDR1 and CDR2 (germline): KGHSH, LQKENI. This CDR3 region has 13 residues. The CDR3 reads CASSPRGTYEQYF. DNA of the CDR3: TGTGCCAGCTCACCCCGGGGAACCTACGAGCAGTACTTC.